The 32 T cell receptor beta chains reported below all come from one sample, sequenced in a study of cytomegalovirus exposure and HLA in healthy donors. The PCR employed 60 Vbeta primers together with 13 Jbeta primers. Profiled with immunoSEQ multiplex PCR; TCRdb holds only in-frame clones, not every one. Seen in this sample are some 200,000 clones; the ten most common clones hold 0.65% to 0.75%. The sample was PBMCs. These receptor sequences come from a boy younger than 18 in good health and CMV-seronegative.

V usage is TRBV29-1 and J usage is TRBJ1-6, with a tentative D call TRBD1 (6 bases). CDR1 and CDR2 (germline): SQVTM, ANQGSEA. This CDR3 has 15 amino acids. Trimming took off 7 bases at V and 3 bases at J, with 16 bases between the two ends. CDR3 in amino acids: CSDLQGDIYNSPLHF. As DNA, the CDR3 is TGCAGCGACCTACAGGGAGATATCTATAATTCACCCCTCCACTTT. Combining the CDR3 with reference TRBV29-1 and TRBJ1-6 gives the whole variable domain SAVISQKPSRDICQRGTSLTIQCQVDSQVTMMFWYRQQPGQSLTLIATANQGSEATYESGFVIDKFPISRPNLTFSTLTVSNMSPEDSSIYLCSDLQGDIYNSPLHFGNGTRLTVT.

CDR3 loop: CASSYVGQINTEAFF. CDR3 bases: TGTGCCAGCAGTTACGTAGGACAGATAAACACTGAAGCTTTCTTT. V is TRBV6-6 and J is TRBJ1-1; a weak D match, TRBD1 (6 bases). Germline V CDR1 and CDR2: MNHNY, SVGAGI (reference sequence). The CDR3 has 15 residues. V was pared by 2 bases and J by 2 bases, with 12 bases between.

This chain connects TRBV6-1 to TRBJ2-7; D unresolved. V lost 7 bases, J lost 0 bases, and 7 bases lay in between. Germline values: CDR1 MNHNS, CDR2 SASEGT. This CDR3 spans 12 amino acids. The chain's CDR3 is CASNPNSYEQYF. In DNA, the CDR3 is TGTGCCAGCAATCCCAACTCCTACGAGCAGTACTTC.

V gene TRBV5-8 combines with J gene TRBJ2-2; D is unresolved. Germline assignment: CDR1 SGHTS and CDR2 YDEGEE. The CDR3 is 16 amino acids. Trimming left V 2 bases short and J 2 bases short, with 13 bases between. The CDR3 DNA sequence: TGTGCCAGCAGCTTACTAACCCATCACAACACCGGGGAGCTGTTTTTT. Protein: CASSLLTHHNTGELFF.

CDR3 region: CASSLAGFGGDFSYEQYF. Here the CDR3 DNA reads TGTGCCAGCAGCTTAGCGGGGTTCGGGGGGGATTTCTCCTACGAGCAGTACTTC. V gene TRBV7-8 combines with J gene TRBJ2-7; 8 positions match TRBD2. CDR3 length: 18 amino acids. Trimming cost V 0 bases and J 0 bases; bases outside gene matches: 10. In germline, CDR1 is SGHVS, CDR2 FQNEAQ.

As DNA, the CDR3 is TGCGCCAGCAGCCAAGATGTGGCGGCTGGGAGGTCTTGGGCCTACGAGCAGTACTTC. Encoded protein: CASSQDVAAGRSWAYEQYF. The genes are TRBV4-1 and TRBJ2-7; maybe TRBD2 (6 bases). CDR1 and CDR2 (germline): MGHRA, YSYEKL. Trimming removed 0 bases at V and 2 bases at J, with 23 bases between. The CDR3 has 19 amino acids.

The chain combines TRBV30 with TRBJ2-5; 8 bases line up with TRBD1. The CDR3 extends over 14 amino acids. V shed 4 bases and J 1 base; nucleotides not matched to a gene: 5. Per the germline V gene, CDR1 is GTSNPN and CDR2 is SVGIG (reference sequence). CDR3 protein: CAWMTGASQETQYF. CDR3 coding DNA: TGTGCCTGGATGACAGGGGCCTCCCAAGAGACCCAGTACTTC.

The chain has TRBV5-1 and TRBJ1-5, with D perhaps matching TRBD1 (5 bases). The CDR3 is 15 amino acids. Germline V gene data show CDR1 as SGHRS and CDR2 as YFSETQ. V was trimmed by 0 bases and J by 5 bases, leaving 12 bases between them. Written as DNA, the CDR3 is TGCGCCAGCAGCTTGGTTGCGGGGCCGCATCAGCCCCAGCATTTT. The encoded protein is CASSLVAGPHQPQHF.

This chain connects TRBV11-3 to TRBJ2-7; D unclear. Between the trimmed V and J ends, which lost 5 bases and 3 bases, there was a span of 8 bases. The CDR3 totals 12 residues. Germline V gene data show CDR1 as SGHNT and CDR2 as YENEEA. CDR3 in DNA: TGTGCCAGCAGCCCAGACAACTACGAGCAGTACTTC. This encodes CASSPDNYEQYF. The full variable domain, in which reference TRBV11-3 and TRBJ2-7 provide the parts outside the CDR3, is EAGVVQSPRYKIIEKKQPVAFWCNPISGHNTLYWYLQNLGQGPELLIRYENEEAVDDSQLPKDRFSAERLKGVDSTLKIQPAELGDSAVYLCASSPDNYEQYFGPGTRLTVT.

The chain combines TRBV19 with TRBJ2-7, with D tentatively TRBD1 (5 bases). Germline V lookup: CDR1 LNHDA, CDR2 SQIVND (reference sequence). CDR3 size: 14 residues. V lost 6 bases and J 3 bases, leaving 15 bases between the germline ends. This CDR3 reads CASRPSQTDYEQYF. CDR3 DNA: TGTGCCAGTAGGCCGTCGCAGACAGACTACGAGCAGTACTTC.

The chain combines TRBV28 with TRBJ1-2; D gene uncertain. Trimming removed 11 bases at V and 4 bases at J, with 23 bases between. This CDR3 is built from 15 residues. Germline V gene data show CDR1 as MDHEN and CDR2 as SYDVKM. CDR3 sequence (DNA): TGTGCCCGATCCAGCGGCGACCGGGGAGCCTATGGCTACACCTTC. Encoded protein: CARSSGDRGAYGYTF.

The gene calls are TRBV7-3 and TRBJ1-2; 7 positions match TRBD1. From germline, CDR1 is SGHTA and CDR2 FQGTGA. The CDR3 extends over 13 amino acids. Trimming removed 5 bases from V and 8 bases from J; junction bases left unmatched: 8. CDR3 region: CASSPTGSHGYTF. Written as DNA, the CDR3 is TGTGCCAGCAGCCCGACAGGGTCACACGGCTACACCTTC.

The rearrangement uses TRBV5-4 and TRBJ2-1, with TRBD1 matching over 9 bases. J was trimmed by 6 bases and V by 5 bases; bases with no gene match: 3. The CDR3 contains 13 residues. Looked up from germline, CDR1 is SGHNT and CDR2 is YYREEE (reference sequence). The CDR3 loop is CASSRGQGNEQFF. The CDR3 nucleotides read TGTGCCAGCAGTAGGGGACAGGGCAATGAGCAGTTCTTC.

The chain has TRBV7-2 and TRBJ2-1, with D tentatively TRBD2 (6 bases). Trimming took off 3 bases at V and 8 bases at J, with 17 bases between the two ends. Germline V gene data show CDR1 as SGHTA and CDR2 as FQGNSA. The CDR3 totals 15 residues. CDR3 residues: CASSFRTTSRDEQFF. In DNA form, the CDR3 reads TGTGCCAGCAGCTTTCGGACTACTAGTAGGGATGAGCAGTTCTTC.

The V gene is TRBV28, the J gene TRBJ2-7, with TRBD2 identical over 7 bases. The CDR3 is made up of 15 amino acids. The germline V gene encodes CDR1 MDHEN and CDR2 SYDVKM. The J segment lost 3 bases and the V segment lost 6 bases, leaving 11 bases of the junction unmatched. The CDR3 spells CASSGLDPLIYEQYF. The CDR3 coding sequence is TGTGCCAGCAGCGGACTAGACCCACTAATCTACGAGCAGTACTTC.

V usage is TRBV2 and J usage is TRBJ1-1; the match to TRBD1 covers 10 bases. The CDR3 has 18 residues. From germline, CDR1 is SNHLY and CDR2 FYNNEI. After removal of 6 bases from V and 0 bases from J, the junction contained 13 bases not matched to a gene. As DNA, the CDR3 is TGTGCCAGCAGAAGAGGAGACAGGGGGCGCTTAATGAACACTGAAGCTTTCTTT. Translation gives CASRRGDRGRLMNTEAFF. The variable domain in full, completed from reference TRBV2 and TRBJ1-1, reads EPEVTQTPSHQVTQMGQEVILRCVPISNHLYFYWYRQILGQKVEFLVSFYNNEISEKSEIFDDQFSVERPDGSNFTLKIRSTKLEDSAMYFCASRRGDRGRLMNTEAFFGQGTRLTVV.

This rearrangement joins TRBV28 to TRBJ1-2; D remains ambiguous. V lost 5 bases to trimming and J lost 7 bases, with 8 bases between them. Germline CDR1 is MDHEN and CDR2 is SYDVKM. This CDR3 comprises 11 residues. The CDR3 DNA sequence: TGTGCCAGCAGTCCCTCGGGTGGCTACACCTTC. The encoded protein is CASSPSGGYTF.

With respect to this clone: The same CDR3 also results from other DNA sequences found in this sample. The chain uses TRBV28 and TRBJ1-1; no clear D gene. The CDR3 is 12 residues long. Germline lookup yields CDR1 MDHEN and CDR2 SYDVKM. V gave up 3 bases and J gave up 3 bases, with 5 bases separating them. DNA for the CDR3: TGTGCCAGCAGTTTGACATACACTGAAGCTTTCTTT. Residues: CASSLTYTEAFF.

The chain joins TRBV6-5 to TRBJ2-1; tentative D call: TRBD1 (6 bases). Germline CDR1 MNHEY, CDR2 SVGAGI. The CDR3 has 15 residues. V lost 6 bases and J lost 4, with 16 bases in between. The CDR3 sequence is CASSPWTEIYNEQFF. DNA for the CDR3: TGTGCCAGCAGCCCCTGGACAGAAATTTACAATGAGCAGTTCTTC.

The chain recombines TRBV5-1 with TRBJ1-2; possibly TRBD1 for D (5 bases). Per germline, CDR1 SGHRS and CDR2 YFSETQ. Trimming left V 2 bases short and J 3 bases short, with 14 bases between. The CDR3 totals 15 residues. CDR3 DNA: TGCGCCAGCAGCTTACGGACAAGTCCTGACTATGGCTACACCTTC. It yields the protein CASSLRTSPDYGYTF.

This chain uses TRBV4-2 with TRBJ2-2; the D gene is possibly TRBD2 (6 bases). Between the trimmed V and J ends, which lost 3 bases and 7 bases, there was a span of 12 bases. The CDR3 length is 14 residues. The germline V gene encodes CDR1 LGHNA and CDR2 YNFKEQ. The DNA for the CDR3 is TGTGCCAGCAGCCATGGCGGGACGGTCGGGGAGCTGTTTTTT. This sequence encodes CASSHGGTVGELFF.

This sequence joins TRBV18 and TRBJ2-2; TRBD1 agrees at 7 bases. V lost 3 bases and J lost 6; bases outside the gene matches: 10. The CDR3 has 16 residues. Per the germline V gene, CDR1 is KGHSH and CDR2 is LQKENI. This CDR3 is CASSPGQLGSAGELFF. The CDR3 DNA reads as TGTGCCAGCTCACCGGGACAGCTAGGTTCCGCCGGGGAGCTGTTTTTT.

The J gene is TRBJ2-5, the V gene TRBV18; 10 bases align to TRBD2. Germline lookup yields CDR1 KGHSH and CDR2 LQKENI. The CDR3 runs 16 residues. Losses at the gene ends were 2 bases for V and 1 base for J; bases not matched to a gene: 4. The CDR3 protein is CASSPELAGIQETQYF. The CDR3, as DNA: TGTGCCAGCTCACCAGAACTAGCGGGGATCCAAGAGACCCAGTACTTC.

The V call is TRBV7-3, the J call TRBJ1-1, with 8 positions matching TRBD1. J was trimmed by 5 bases and V by 4 bases; bases with no gene match: 3. CDR3 length: 13 amino acids. From germline, CDR1 is SGHTA and CDR2 FQGTGA. CDR3 in amino acids: CASSYRQGTEAFF. Here the CDR3 DNA reads TGTGCCAGCAGCTATAGACAGGGGACTGAAGCTTTCTTT.

V and J are TRBV7-9 and TRBJ2-5, with 7 bases that match TRBD2. The length of the CDR3 is 17 residues. The V gene's germline CDR1 is SEHNR and CDR2 FQNEAQ (reference sequence). Unmatched junction bases numbered 13, after V lost 1 base and J lost 5 bases. CDR3 DNA: TGTGCCAGCAGCTTAGGTCTGGCCAGCGGGGCGTTGGAGACCCAGTACTTC. It specifies CASSLGLASGALETQYF.

The rearrangement joins TRBV28 to TRBJ1-6; 7 bases are a match to TRBD1. CDR1 is MDHEN, CDR2 SYDVKM, per germline. Trimming removed 7 bases from V and 13 bases from J; junction bases left unmatched: 16. This CDR3 region has 15 residues. CDR3 sequence reads: CASMRGLTGWAPLHF. CDR3 DNA: TGTGCCAGCATGAGGGGGCTGACGGGTTGGGCTCCCCTCCACTTT.

The chain employs TRBV2 and TRBJ2-5, with D possibly TRBD2 on 6 matching bases. Deletions cut 6 bases from V and 2 bases from J, with 10 bases between. CDR1 and CDR2 from the germline V gene are SNHLY and FYNNEI. This CDR3 comprises 13 residues. The CDR3 DNA follows: TGTGCCAGCAGACGGGGGTTACAAGAGACCCAGTACTTC. Amino acid sequence: CASRRGLQETQYF.

The chain is built from TRBV4-2 and TRBJ1-3; no definite D call. Trimming pared 3 bases from V and 2 bases from J, leaving 14 bases between. Germline CDR1 and CDR2: LGHNA and YNFKEQ. The CDR3 consists of 16 residues. Here the CDR3 DNA reads TGTGCCAGCAGCCACAAGGGCGGGGTTCCTGGAAACACCATATATTTT. Its translation: CASSHKGGVPGNTIYF.

The gene calls are TRBV2 and TRBJ1-1; no reliable D call. There are 12 residues in the CDR3. V was cut by 3 bases and J by 6 bases, with 8 bases left in between. Germline loops: CDR1 SNHLY, CDR2 FYNNEI. The CDR3 DNA follows: TGTGCCAGCAGTGATCGGCGGGCTGAAGCTTTCTTT. The encoded protein is CASSDRRAEAFF. Full variable domain (rest looked up from reference TRBV2 and TRBJ1-1): EPEVTQTPSHQVTQMGQEVILRCVPISNHLYFYWYRQILGQKVEFLVSFYNNEISEKSEIFDDQFSVERPDGSNFTLKIRSTKLEDSAMYFCASSDRRAEAFFGQGTRLTVV.

The chain employs TRBV11-2 and TRBJ2-5, with 8 bases that match TRBD2. The CDR3 length is 16 residues. Per the germline V gene, CDR1 is SGHAT and CDR2 is FQNNGV. V dropped 1 base and J dropped 5; count of bases not matched to a gene: 9. The CDR3 sequence: CASSLVSGGESETQYF. The CDR3 DNA reads TGTGCCAGCAGCTTAGTCTCCGGGGGGGAGTCGGAGACCCAGTACTTC.

This chain uses TRBV7-9 with TRBJ1-1; D unresolved. Per the germline V gene, CDR1 is SEHNR and CDR2 is FQNEAQ (reference sequence). This CDR3 has 12 residues. The V end lost 4 bases, the J end lost 8 bases, and 11 bases lay between the germline ends. The CDR3 region has the DNA TGTGCCAGCAGCTCCTCGGGATTCGAAGCTTTCTTT. Protein product: CASSSSGFEAFF.

This chain joins TRBV11-2 and TRBJ2-7; D possibly corresponds to TRBD2 (7 bases). The CDR3 covers 16 residues. Trimming took 3 bases from V and 2 from J, leaving 17 bases between them. CDR1 is SGHAT and CDR2 is FQNNGV in the germline V gene. This CDR3 is CASSFGVGGGPYEQYF. The CDR3, as DNA: TGTGCCAGCAGCTTTGGGGTTGGGGGGGGGCCCTACGAGCAGTACTTC.